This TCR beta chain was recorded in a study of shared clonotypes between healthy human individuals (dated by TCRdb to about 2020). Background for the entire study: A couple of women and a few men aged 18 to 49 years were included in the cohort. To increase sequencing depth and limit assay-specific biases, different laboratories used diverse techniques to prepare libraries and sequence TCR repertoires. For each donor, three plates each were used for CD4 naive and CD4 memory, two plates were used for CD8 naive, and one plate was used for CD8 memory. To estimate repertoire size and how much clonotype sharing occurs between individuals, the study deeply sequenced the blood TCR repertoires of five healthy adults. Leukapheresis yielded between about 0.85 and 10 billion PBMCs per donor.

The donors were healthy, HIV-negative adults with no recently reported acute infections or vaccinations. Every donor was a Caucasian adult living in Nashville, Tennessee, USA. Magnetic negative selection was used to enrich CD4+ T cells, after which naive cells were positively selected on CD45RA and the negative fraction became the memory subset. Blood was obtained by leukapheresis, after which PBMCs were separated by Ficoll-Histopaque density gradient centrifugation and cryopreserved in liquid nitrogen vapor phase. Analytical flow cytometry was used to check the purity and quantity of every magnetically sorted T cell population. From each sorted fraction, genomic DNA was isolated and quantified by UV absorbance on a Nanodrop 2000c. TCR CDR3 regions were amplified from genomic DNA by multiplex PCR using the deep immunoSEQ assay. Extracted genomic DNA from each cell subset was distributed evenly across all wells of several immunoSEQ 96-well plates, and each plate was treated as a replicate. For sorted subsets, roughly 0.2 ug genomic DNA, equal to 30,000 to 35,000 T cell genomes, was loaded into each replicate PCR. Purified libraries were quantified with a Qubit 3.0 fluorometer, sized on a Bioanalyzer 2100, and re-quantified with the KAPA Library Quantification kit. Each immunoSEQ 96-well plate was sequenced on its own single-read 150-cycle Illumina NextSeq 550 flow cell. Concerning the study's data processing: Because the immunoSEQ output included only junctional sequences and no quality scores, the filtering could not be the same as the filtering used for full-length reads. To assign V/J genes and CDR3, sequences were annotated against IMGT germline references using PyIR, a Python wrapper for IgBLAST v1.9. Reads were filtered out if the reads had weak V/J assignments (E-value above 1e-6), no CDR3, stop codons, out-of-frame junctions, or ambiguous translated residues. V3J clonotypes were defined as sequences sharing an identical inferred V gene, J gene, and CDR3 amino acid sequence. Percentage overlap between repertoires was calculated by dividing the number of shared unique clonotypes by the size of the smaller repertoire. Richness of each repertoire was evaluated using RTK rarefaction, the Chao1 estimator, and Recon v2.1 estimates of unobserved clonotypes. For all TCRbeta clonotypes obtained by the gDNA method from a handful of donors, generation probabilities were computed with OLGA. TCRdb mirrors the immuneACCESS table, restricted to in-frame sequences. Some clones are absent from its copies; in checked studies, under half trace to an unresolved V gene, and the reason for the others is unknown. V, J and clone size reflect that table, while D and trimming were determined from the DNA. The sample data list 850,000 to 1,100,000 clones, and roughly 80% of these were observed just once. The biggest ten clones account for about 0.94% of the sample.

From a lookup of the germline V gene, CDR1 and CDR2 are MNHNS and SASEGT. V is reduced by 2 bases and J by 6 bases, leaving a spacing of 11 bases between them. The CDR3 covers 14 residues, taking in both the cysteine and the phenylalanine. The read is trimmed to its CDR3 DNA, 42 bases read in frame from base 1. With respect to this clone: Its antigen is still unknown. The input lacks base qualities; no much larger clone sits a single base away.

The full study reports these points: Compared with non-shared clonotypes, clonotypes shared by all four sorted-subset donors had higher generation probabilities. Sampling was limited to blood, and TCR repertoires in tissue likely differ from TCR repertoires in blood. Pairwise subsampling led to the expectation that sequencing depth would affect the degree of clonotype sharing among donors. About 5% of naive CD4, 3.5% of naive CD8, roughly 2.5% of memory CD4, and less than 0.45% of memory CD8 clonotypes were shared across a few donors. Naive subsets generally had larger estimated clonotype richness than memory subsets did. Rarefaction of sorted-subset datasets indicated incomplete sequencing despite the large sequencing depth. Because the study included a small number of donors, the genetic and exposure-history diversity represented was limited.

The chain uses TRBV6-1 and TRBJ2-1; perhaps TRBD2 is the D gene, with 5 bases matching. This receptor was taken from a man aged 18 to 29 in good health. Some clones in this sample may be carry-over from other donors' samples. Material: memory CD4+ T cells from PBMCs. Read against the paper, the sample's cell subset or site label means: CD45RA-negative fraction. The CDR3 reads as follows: CASSESGLPNEQFF. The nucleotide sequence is TGTGCCAGCAGTGAATCCGGACTCCCCAATGAGCAGTTCTTC.